This T cell receptor (beta chain) was sequenced for a study of beta chain features in type 1 diabetes. Study results and caveats: Moderate but significant shortening of TCRB CDR3s was recorded in all four CD4+ subsets from Type 1 diabetes patients. Junctions at VDJ sites from type 1 diabetes patients had fewer insertions and more deletions.

Points on this clone: The antigen remains undetermined.

Expressed TCRB transcripts were sequenced after all isolated RNA was converted to cDNA. Repertoires were generated with immunoSEQ multiplex PCR, while TCRdb's copy carries only in-frame clones and drops some. The sample consists of more than 120,000 clones, around an eighth of them appearing once. CDR1 and CDR2 (germline): MNHNS, SASEGT. The CDR3 contains 14 residues. The ends lost 7 bases at V and 7 bases at J; junction bases unmatched: 7. Sorting of CD4+ naive, central memory, regulatory and stem cell-like memory cells was performed via CD45RO/CCR7/CD25/CD127/CD95/CD27. The sequence derives from a man younger than 35 with type 1 diabetes. V gene TRBV6-1 combines with J gene TRBJ2-1, with TRBD2 identical over 10 bases. Sequenced sample: central memory CD4+ T cells from blood. The CDR3 DNA reads TGTGCCAGCACGGCAGCGGGGGGGCGTAATGAGCAGTTCTTC. This translates into CASTAAGGRNEQFF.